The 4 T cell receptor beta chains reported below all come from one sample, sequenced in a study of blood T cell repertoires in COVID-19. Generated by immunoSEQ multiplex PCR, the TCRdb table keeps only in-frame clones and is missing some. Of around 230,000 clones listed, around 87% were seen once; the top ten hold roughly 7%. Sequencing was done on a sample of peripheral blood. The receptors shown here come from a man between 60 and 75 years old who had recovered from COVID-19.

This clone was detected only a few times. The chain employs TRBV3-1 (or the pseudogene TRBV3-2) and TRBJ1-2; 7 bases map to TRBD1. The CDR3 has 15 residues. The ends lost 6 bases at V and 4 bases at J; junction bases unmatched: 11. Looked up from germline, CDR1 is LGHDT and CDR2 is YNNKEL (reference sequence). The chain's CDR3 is CASSQRGGAGYGYTF. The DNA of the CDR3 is TGTGCCAGCAGTCAGCGAGGGGGCGCGGGCTATGGCTACACCTTC.

As DNA, the CDR3 is TGTGCCAGTAGTCAGTCTAGCTCGTCTTACGAGCAGTACTTC. It codes for CASSQSSSSYEQYF. The chain is built from TRBV19 and TRBJ2-7, with D perhaps TRBD2 (5 bases). Germline V gene sequence: CDR1 LNHDA, CDR2 SQIVND (reference sequence). Trimming stripped 5 bases from V and 4 bases from J, with 15 bases between. The CDR3 consists of 14 residues.

CDR3 sequence (DNA): TGTGCCAGCAGTCTAGGGAGCTCCTATAATTCACCCCTCCACTTT. This translates into CASSLGSSYNSPLHF. The chain uses TRBV25-1 and TRBJ1-6; D call uncertain. The germline V gene has CDR1 MGHDK and CDR2 SYGVNS. V shed 5 bases and J shed 0 bases, with 8 bases lying between them. The CDR3 consists of 15 residues.

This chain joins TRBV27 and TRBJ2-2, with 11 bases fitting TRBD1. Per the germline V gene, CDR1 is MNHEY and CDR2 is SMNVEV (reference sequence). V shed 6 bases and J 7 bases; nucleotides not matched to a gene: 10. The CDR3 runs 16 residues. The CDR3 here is CASSGFGQGAFGELFF. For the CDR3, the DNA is TGTGCCAGCAGCGGTTTCGGACAGGGGGCCTTCGGGGAGCTGTTTTTT.